This TCR beta chain came from a study of control samples from healthy donors and cancer patients. V was pared by 5 bases and J by 1 base, with 7 bases of the junction left unmatched. Looked up from germline, CDR1 is SGHAT and CDR2 is FQNNGV. CDR3 length equals 15 residues. Some clones are missing from TCRdb's copy, which holds only in-frame ones; the method was immunoSEQ multiplex PCR. The table has over 150,000 clones, just over 90% seen once; the top ten hold around 1.5%. Source material: blood. The sequence came from a man in his thirties or forties in good health. This chain joins TRBV11-2 and TRBJ1-1; 7 positions agree with TRBD1. CDR3 sequence: CASSHKQGKNTEAFF. DNA for the CDR3: TGTGCCAGCAGCCATAAACAGGGGAAGAACACTGAAGCTTTCTTT.